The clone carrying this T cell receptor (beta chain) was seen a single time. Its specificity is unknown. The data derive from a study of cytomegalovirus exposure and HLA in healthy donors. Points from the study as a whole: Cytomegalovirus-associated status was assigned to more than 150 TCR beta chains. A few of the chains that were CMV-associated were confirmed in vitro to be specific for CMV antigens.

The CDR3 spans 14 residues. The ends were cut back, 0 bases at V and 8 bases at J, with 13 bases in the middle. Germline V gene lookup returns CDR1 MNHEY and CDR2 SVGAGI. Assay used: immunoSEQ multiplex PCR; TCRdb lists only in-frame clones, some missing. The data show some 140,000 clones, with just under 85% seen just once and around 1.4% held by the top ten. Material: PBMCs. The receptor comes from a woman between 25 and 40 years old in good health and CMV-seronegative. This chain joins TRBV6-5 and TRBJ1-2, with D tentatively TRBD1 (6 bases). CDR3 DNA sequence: TGTGCCAGCAGTTACTCGCACAGACAGGAAGGCTACACCTTC. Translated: CASSYSHRQEGYTF.